This TCR beta chain was documented in a study of T-cell memory formation after mild COVID-19. One entry per CDR3 protein, called by TCRdb with MiXCR from the 5' RACE reads. Counted here are about 290,000 distinct CDR3 sequences, roughly 15% occurring once; the ten biggest clones make up more than 20%. This clonotype was counted between two and nine times. V dropped 6 bases and J dropped 2; count of bases not matched to a gene: 8. Per germline, CDR1 MNHNS and CDR2 SASEGT. The CDR3 has 16 residues. Sequencing was done on a sample of PBMCs or a T cell subset sorted from them (not recorded which). This TCR derives from a man in his late teens or twenties who had mild COVID-19 (a few samples of this study predate the infection). Cell type and time point are not known. The chain is built from TRBV6-1 and TRBJ2-1; 9 bases fit TRBD1. The CDR3 reads CASRDRGPITYNEQFF. The CDR3 DNA reads TGTGCCAGCAGGGACAGGGGACCTATAACCTACAATGAGCAGTTCTTC.